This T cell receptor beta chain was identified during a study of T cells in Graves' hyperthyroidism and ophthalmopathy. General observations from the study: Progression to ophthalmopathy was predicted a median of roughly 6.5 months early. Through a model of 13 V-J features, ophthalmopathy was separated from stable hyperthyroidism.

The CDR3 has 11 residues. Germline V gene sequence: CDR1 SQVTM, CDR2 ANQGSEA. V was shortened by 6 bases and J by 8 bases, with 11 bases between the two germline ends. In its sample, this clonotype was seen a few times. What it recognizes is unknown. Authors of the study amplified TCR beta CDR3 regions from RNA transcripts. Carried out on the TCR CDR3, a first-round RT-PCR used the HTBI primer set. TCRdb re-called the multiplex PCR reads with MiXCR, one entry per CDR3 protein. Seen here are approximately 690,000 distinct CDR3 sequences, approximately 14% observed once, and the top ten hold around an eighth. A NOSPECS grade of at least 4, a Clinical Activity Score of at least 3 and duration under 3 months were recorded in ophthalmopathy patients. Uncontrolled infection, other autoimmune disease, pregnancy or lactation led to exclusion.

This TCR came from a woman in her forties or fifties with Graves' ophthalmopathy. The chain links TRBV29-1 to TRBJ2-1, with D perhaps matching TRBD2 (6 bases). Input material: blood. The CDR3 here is CSVGGRYEQFF. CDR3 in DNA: TGCAGCGTAGGAGGGCGGTATGAGCAGTTCTTC.